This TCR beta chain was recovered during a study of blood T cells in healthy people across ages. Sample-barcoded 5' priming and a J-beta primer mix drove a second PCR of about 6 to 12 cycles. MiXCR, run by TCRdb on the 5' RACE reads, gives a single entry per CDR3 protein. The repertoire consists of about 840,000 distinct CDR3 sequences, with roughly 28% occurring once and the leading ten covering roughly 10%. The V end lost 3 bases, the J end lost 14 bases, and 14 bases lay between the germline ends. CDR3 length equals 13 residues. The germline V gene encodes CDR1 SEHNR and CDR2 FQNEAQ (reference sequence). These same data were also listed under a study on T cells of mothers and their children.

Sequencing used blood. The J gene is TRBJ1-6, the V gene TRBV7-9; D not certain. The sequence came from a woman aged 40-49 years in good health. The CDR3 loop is CASSFLGLRALHF. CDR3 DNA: TGTGCCAGCAGCTTCCTAGGGCTACGGGCCCTCCACTTT.